This T cell receptor beta chain was obtained from a study of T-cell memory formation after mild COVID-19. This CDR3 has 14 residues. Germline values: CDR1 DFQATT, CDR2 SNEGSKA (reference sequence). Deletions cut 5 bases from V and 2 bases from J, with 13 bases between. Using its own MiXCR run on the 5' RACE reads, TCRdb lists one record per CDR3 protein. The table has hundreds of thousands of distinct CDR3 sequences, 20% seen once. This chain joins TRBV20-1 and TRBJ1-5; no clear D. This receptor was identified in an adult woman who had mild COVID-19 (a few samples of this study predate the infection). Cell type and time point are not known. The sample was PBMCs or a T cell subset sorted from them (not recorded which). The CDR3 protein is CSAVRAVGNQPQHF. Here the CDR3 DNA reads TGCAGTGCTGTGAGGGCAGTCGGCAATCAGCCCCAGCATTTT.